The rows below give T cell receptor beta chains drawn from one sample of a study of shared clonotypes between healthy human individuals. Here immunoSEQ multiplex PCR was the method, and the copy in TCRdb shows in-frame clones only, minus some. The table lists a few million clones, roughly nine tenths of them singletons. The sequenced material came from naive CD4+ T cells sorted from blood. Source of these receptors: a man aged 18 to 35 in good health. The CDR3 runs from the conserved cysteine through the conserved F or W. The order of the fields is D gene, clone size, J gene, V gene, CDR3 protein, CDR3 DNA. D genes are given only for firm matches. Rows may omit the clone size; those that give it use once, few, many or a size class.

>-|-|TRBJ2-7|TRBV14
CASSETGQSSYEQYF
TGTGCCAGCAGCGAAACTGGACAGAGCTCCTACGAGCAGTACTTC
>TRBD1|-|TRBJ2-2|TRBV19
CASSIFGQGFGTGELFF
TGTGCCAGTAGTATATTCGGACAGGGCTTCGGCACCGGGGAGCTGTTTTTT
>-|-|TRBJ1-1|TRBV6-4
CASSQHGPTEAFF
TGTGCCAGCAGCCAACATGGTCCCACTGAAGCTTTCTTT
>-|-|TRBJ2-7|TRBV10-2
CASSELIVYEQYF
TGCGCCAGCAGTGAATTGATAGTCTACGAGCAGTACTTC
>-|once|TRBJ2-5|TRBV7-3
CASSLMPATGTQYF
TGTGCCAGCAGCTTAATGCCAGCCACCGGGACCCAGTACTTC
>-|-|TRBJ2-7|TRBV5-6
CASSLGSVSYEQYF
TGTGCCAGCAGCTTAGGCTCAGTCTCCTACGAGCAGTACTTC
>-|once|TRBJ2-7|TRBV9
CASSVQTGKTYEQYF
TGTGCCAGCAGCGTTCAGACAGGAAAAACCTACGAGCAGTACTTC
>-|-|TRBJ2-5|TRBV6-5
CASSNTGRETQYF
TGTGCCAGCAGTAACACAGGCCGGGAGACCCAGTACTTC
>TRBD2|-|TRBJ2-1|TRBV13
CASSPSGSYEQFF
TGTGCCAGCAGCCCCAGCGGGAGCTATGAGCAGTTCTTC
>TRBD1|once|TRBJ1-2|TRBV7-9
CASSSGQGGSNSYGYTF
TGTGCCAGCAGCTCCGGACAGGGAGGCAGTAATAGCTATGGCTACACCTTC
>TRBD1|-|TRBJ1-1|TRBV2
CASSGDSPADAFF
TGTGCCAGCAGTGGGGACAGCCCCGCGGACGCTTTCTTT
>-|-|TRBJ1-1|TRBV19
CASSIRGMNTEAFF
TGTGCCAGTAGTATCAGAGGGATGAACACTGAAGCTTTCTTT
>TRBD2|once|TRBJ2-3|TRBV11-1
CASSLLNLAGGSVDTQYF
TGTGCCAGCAGCTTGCTTAATCTAGCGGGAGGGTCCGTAGATACGCAGTATTTT
>-|-|TRBJ1-6|TRBV21-1
CASSRPVCHVVGPLHF
TGTGCCAGCAGCAGGCCCGTCTGCCACGTCGTAGGGCCCCTCCACTTT
>TRBD2|once|TRBJ2-5|TRBV28
CASSPSGGAGETQYF
TGTGCCAGCAGTCCTAGCGGGGGGGCAGGAGAGACCCAGTACTTC
>-|once|TRBJ2-7|TRBV18
CASSPQGGGLSYEQYF
TGTGCCAGCTCACCACAAGGTGGGGGGCTTTCCTACGAGCAGTACTTC
>TRBD1|-|TRBJ1-2|TRBV11-2
CASSLMSTGAYGYTF
TGTGCCAGCAGCCTCATGTCCACAGGGGCCTATGGCTACACCTTC
>-|-|TRBJ1-2|TRBV9
CASSVSLGADYGYTF
TGTGCCAGCAGCGTAAGTTTAGGGGCCGACTATGGCTACACCTTC
>-|once|TRBJ1-2|TRBV15
CATSRAGFGGYTF
TGTGCCACCAGCAGAGCGGGGTTTGGCGGCTACACCTTC
>-|-|TRBJ2-2|TRBV7-8
CASRRAASNTGELFF
TGTGCCAGCCGCCGGGCCGCAAGTAACACCGGGGAGCTGTTTTTT
>-|once|TRBJ2-2|TRBV28
CASKLRSNTGELFF
TGTGCCAGCAAGCTCCGATCGAACACCGGGGAGCTGTTTTTT
>TRBD1|-|TRBJ1-1|TRBV5-4
CASSRNQGVSMNTEAFF
TGTGCCAGCAGCCGCAACCAGGGGGTTAGCATGAACACTGAAGCTTTCTTT
>-|-|TRBJ2-5|TRBV29-1
CSVSVTSTRETQYF
TGCAGCGTTTCGGTTACTAGCACTAGGGAGACCCAGTACTTC
>-|-|TRBJ1-5|TRBV23-1
CASSHRGGPDQPQHF
TGCGCCAGCAGTCACCGGGGGGGGCCGGATCAGCCCCAGCATTTT
>-|-|TRBJ2-3|TRBV25-1
CASSERGSTDTQYF
TGTGCCAGCAGTGAAAGGGGGAGCACAGATACGCAGTATTTT
>-|-|TRBJ2-1|TRBV4-1
CASSQAAGQSYNEQFF
TGCGCCAGCAGCCAAGCTGCGGGACAGTCCTACAATGAGCAGTTCTTC
>TRBD1|-|TRBJ1-5|TRBV7-9
CASSGPQGAANQPQHF
TGTGCCAGCAGTGGGCCCCAGGGGGCGGCCAATCAGCCCCAGCATTTT
>-|-|TRBJ2-7|TRBV28
CASSLFLFTSPGAYEQYF
TGTGCCAGCAGTTTATTTCTCTTTACTAGCCCCGGCGCCTACGAGCAGTACTTC
>-|-|TRBJ2-5|TRBV7-9
CASSSPNQETQYF
TGTGCCAGCAGCTCCCCTAACCAAGAGACCCAGTACTTC
>TRBD1|-|TRBJ1-1|TRBV2
CASRPGQEKNTEAFF
TGTGCCAGCAGGCCGGGACAGGAAAAGAACACTGAAGCTTTCTTT
>-|once|TRBJ2-6|TRBV11-2
CASSLDQGDVISGANVLTF
TGTGCCAGCAGCTTAGATCAAGGGGACGTGATCTCTGGGGCCAACGTCCTGACTTTC
>TRBD1|-|TRBJ2-7|TRBV6-1
CASSAGGSYEQYF
TGTGCCAGCAGTGCAGGGGGAAGTTACGAGCAGTACTTC
>-|once|TRBJ2-1|TRBV5-1
CASSLGGGSYNEQFF
TGCGCCAGCAGCTTGGGAGGAGGCTCCTACAATGAGCAGTTCTTC
>TRBD1|-|TRBJ1-6|TRBV6-5
CASSKDRGPTLHF
TGTGCCAGCAGTAAAGACAGGGGCCCCACCCTCCACTTT
>-|once|TRBJ1-3|TRBV28
CASSFSSSGNTIYF
TGTGCCAGCAGTTTCTCTAGCTCTGGAAACACCATATATTTT
>TRBD1|few|TRBJ1-5|TRBV29-1
CSAMDRGDQPQHF
TGCAGCGCGATGGACAGGGGGGATCAGCCCCAGCATTTT
>-|-|TRBJ2-2|TRBV2
CASAWVIPPGELFF
TGTGCCAGCGCATGGGTGATACCTCCCGGGGAGCTGTTTTTT
>-|-|TRBJ1-2|TRBV5-4
CASSLIGTAALYGYTF
TGTGCCAGCAGCTTAATCGGAACAGCAGCCCTCTATGGCTACACCTTC
>-|-|TRBJ2-7|TRBV30
CAWSPGDEQYF
TGTGCCTGGAGTCCAGGGGACGAGCAGTACTTC
>TRBD2|-|TRBJ2-5|TRBV9
CASSVGLAGSQETQYF
TGTGCCAGCAGCGTAGGGCTAGCGGGATCTCAAGAGACCCAGTACTTC
>TRBD2|-|TRBJ2-3|TRBV5-6
CASSVSPSGNTDTQYF
TGTGCCAGCAGCGTGTCTCCTAGCGGCAACACAGATACGCAGTATTTT
>-|-|TRBJ2-7|TRBV5-1
CASSLVGQTYEQYF
TGCGCCAGCAGCTTGGTGGGACAAACCTACGAGCAGTACTTC
>TRBD2|-|TRBJ2-1|TRBV5-4
CASSTGLAGFVEQFF
TGTGCCAGCAGCACGGGACTAGCGGGATTCGTTGAGCAGTTCTTC
>-|few|TRBJ1-2|TRBV14
CASRQGGDYGYTF
TGTGCCAGCAGGCAAGGGGGTGACTATGGCTACACCTTC
>-|few|TRBJ1-1|TRBV30
CAWSVARGHLNTEAFF
TGTGCCTGGAGTGTCGCCCGGGGACACCTGAACACTGAAGCTTTCTTT
>-|-|TRBJ1-5|TRBV28
CASSHGQLGNQPQHF
TGTGCCAGCAGTCACGGACAGTTGGGAAATCAGCCCCAGCATTTT
>TRBD1|once|TRBJ1-4|TRBV29-1
CSVPDRGEKLFF
TGCAGCGTCCCGGACAGGGGGGAAAAACTGTTTTTT